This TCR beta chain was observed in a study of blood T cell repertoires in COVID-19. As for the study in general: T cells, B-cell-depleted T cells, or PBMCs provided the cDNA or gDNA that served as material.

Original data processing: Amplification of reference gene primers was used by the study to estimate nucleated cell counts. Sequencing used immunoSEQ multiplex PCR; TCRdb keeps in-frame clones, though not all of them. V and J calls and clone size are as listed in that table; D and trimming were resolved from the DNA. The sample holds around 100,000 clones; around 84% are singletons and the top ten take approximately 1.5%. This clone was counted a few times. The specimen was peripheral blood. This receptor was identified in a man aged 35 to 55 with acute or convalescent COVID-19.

In nucleotides, the CDR3 is TGTGCCAGCAAAATGGGGCCCGGACAGGGTAACTATGGCTACACCTTC. This codes for CASKMGPGQGNYGYTF. This chain connects TRBV7-2 to TRBJ1-2; 8 bases are shared with TRBD1. CDR3 length equals 16 residues. V trimming: 7 bases; J trimming: 1 base; junction bases outside the gene matches: 11. Germline values: CDR1 SGHTA, CDR2 FQGNSA.